The clone carrying this T cell receptor beta chain was seen a few times. This specimen comes from a study of radiotherapy plus CTLA-4 blockade in lung cancer. The assay was immunoSEQ multiplex PCR, and TCRdb's table has in-frame clones only and misses some. The sample shows more than 90,000 clones, around 90% of them seen only once. Enrolled patients, whose metastatic non-small-cell lung cancer was chemo-refractory, received focal radiation plus CTLA-4 blockade with ipilimumab. The sequences come from peripheral blood, collected from a patient treated with radiotherapy plus ipilimumab. The sequence was collected from a human donor with non-small cell lung cancer that progressed on radiotherapy plus ipilimumab.

The CDR3 DNA sequence: TGTGCCAGTAGTATAGGGTATAGCAATCAGCCCCAGCATTTT. Encoded protein: CASSIGYSNQPQHF. The chain is built from TRBV19 and TRBJ1-5; D uncertain. In germline, CDR1 is LNHDA, CDR2 SQIVND (reference sequence). Trimming pared 1 base from V and 0 bases from J, leaving 4 bases between. CDR3 size: 14 residues.